This T cell receptor beta chain was sequenced for a study of shared clonotypes between healthy human individuals. Study as a whole: Donors had three CD4 naive, three CD4 memory, two CD8 naive and one CD8 memory plate apiece.

Comments on this clone: The target antigen is unknown. Other nucleotide sequences from this sample produce the same CDR3.

CDR3 length equals 11 residues. Trimming shortened V by 3 bases and J by 9 bases, and 9 bases separated the two germline ends. Germline V gene lookup returns CDR1 DFQATT and CDR2 SNEGSKA (reference sequence). Each replicate PCR on the sorted subsets used 150 to 200 ng DNA (around 30,000 T cell genomes). Libraries were prepared by immunoSEQ multiplex PCR; TCRdb keeps only in-frame clonotypes and omits some of them. The profile covers about 2.3 million clones, with 85% to 95% appearing a single time and 0.37% taken by the ten largest. General study findings and limits: The naive CD4 repertoires of several donors were compared, and around 5% of clonotypes were shared. Represented diversity, genetic and exposure-history alike, was limited by few donors.

This chain connects TRBV20-1 to TRBJ2-1; possibly TRBD1 for D (5 bases). Material: naive CD4+ T cells from PBMCs. Subset reported: CD45RA+ positively selected. The origin of this receptor is a man between 18 and 29 years old in good health. Some clones in this sample may be carry-over from other donors' samples. The CDR3 loop reads CSASPQGEQFF. CDR3 DNA sequence: TGCAGTGCTAGTCCGCAGGGTGAGCAGTTCTTC.